The entry below gives a single T cell receptor beta chain sequence along with its context. Only in-frame clones appear in the TCRdb table, and some are missing; sequencing was by immunoSEQ multiplex PCR. The repertoire holds about 55,000 clones, with around 94% as singletons. The germline V gene encodes CDR1 MNHEY and CDR2 SVGAGI. Trimming took 1 base from V and 3 from J; bases not matched to a gene: 6. This CDR3 region has 16 residues. This sample was included in a study of T cell changes during pregnancy in multiple sclerosis. The sequencing here drew on CD8+ T cells from peripheral blood mononuclear cells, taken after pregnancy. This chain joins TRBV6-5 and TRBJ2-5, with TRBD2 matching 9 bases. The receptor comes from a female donor with multiple sclerosis, enrolled in a pregnancy study. This chain's CDR3 is CASSYLPGTSKETQYF. The DNA of the CDR3 is TGTGCCAGCAGTTACTTACCAGGGACTAGCAAAGAGACCCAGTACTTC.